Here is one TCR beta chain with its context. Its target is unknown. V lost 3 bases, J lost 4 bases, and 14 bases stayed unmatched. CDR1 is MDHEN and CDR2 is SYDVKM in the germline V gene. The CDR3 totals 17 residues. Using immunoSEQ multiplex PCR, the repertoire was profiled, and TCRdb retains in-frame clones only, with some absent. Among around 41,000 clones listed, approximately 83% were seen once. The entry originates in a study of PD-L1 blockade in urothelial cancer. Turning to the study itself: In the patient group, most of the 29 were males with bladder-origin urothelial cancer. Blood gave a median approximately 130,000 T cells.

Time point: peripheral blood 6 weeks after treatment start. Patients had urothelial carcinoma that was locally advanced or metastatic. Study results and limitations: Survival was better when pretreatment blood TCR clonality fell below the median.

The sequence came from a man in his fifties or sixties with urothelial cancer. Source: PBMCs, taken around atezolizumab (anti-PD-L1) treatment. This chain uses TRBV28 with TRBJ1-2; 7 bases align to TRBD1. CDR3 residues: CASSFIRGRFLGYGYTF. CDR3 nucleotide sequence: TGTGCCAGCAGTTTTATAAGGGGGCGCTTCCTTGGCTATGGCTACACCTTC.